The 17 T cell receptor beta chains below were found in one sample sequenced in a study of T-cell reconstitution after alpha-beta-depleted transplantation in children. Construction of the TCRbeta library involved unique molecular identifiers. TCRdb processed the PCR reads anew with MiXCR; each CDR3 protein has one entry. This table holds fewer than 400,000 distinct CDR3 sequences, around 20% found once. Sequenced material: PBMCs, mostly from graft donor cells, taken 180 days after TCRalphabeta/CD19-depleted stem cell transplant. The receptors originated from a male patient between 10 and 17 years old who had a stem cell transplant for acute lymphoblastic leukemia, so the T cells may come from the graft donor.

On this clonotype: One junction end disagrees with the germline gene, perhaps due to a read error. The rearrangement links TRBV5-6 to TRBJ2-7; tentative D call: TRBD1 (5 bases). Per the germline V gene, CDR1 is SGHDT and CDR2 is YYEEEE. The CDR3 covers 11 residues. The CDR3: CASSLFGRAHF. CDR3 nucleotide sequence: TGTGCCAGCAGCTTGTTCGGCAGGGCGCACTTC.

The CDR3 DNA follows: TGTGCCAGCAGCGGTACCCGGGACGCAAAAAATCAGCCCCAGCATTTT. Its translation: CASSGTRDAKNQPQHF. This chain joins TRBV7-8 and TRBJ1-5, with D perhaps TRBD1 (5 bases). Germline assignment: CDR1 SGHVS and CDR2 FQNEAQ. V dropped 5 bases and J dropped 4 bases, with 18 bases sitting between them. The CDR3 totals 16 residues.

CDR3 DNA sequence: TGTGCCAGCAGCCGGACTAGCTCGGAGGAGCAGTACTTC. This encodes CASSRTSSEEQYF. V gene TRBV7-9 combines with J gene TRBJ2-7; 8 bases map to TRBD2. V gave up 5 bases and J gave up 7 bases; unmatched junction bases: 7. The length of the CDR3 is 13 residues. Germline values: CDR1 SEHNR, CDR2 FQNEAQ (reference sequence). Complete variable domain (other parts from reference TRBV7-9 and TRBJ2-7): DTGVSQNPRHKITKRGQNVTFRCDPISEHNRLYWYRQTLGQGPEFLTYFQNEAQLEKSRLLSDRFSAERPKGSFSTLEIQRTEQGDSAMYLCASSRTSSEEQYFGPGTRLTVT.

Comment on this clonotype: This may stem from a read error, because a much larger clone lies one nucleotide away. V gene TRBV12-3 or TRBV12-4 combines with J gene TRBJ2-1; D perhaps matches TRBD2 (6 bases). The length of the CDR3 is 14 residues. The germline V and J ends were trimmed by 2 bases and 9 bases, with 14 bases remaining between them. This chain's CDR3 is CASSLSPDYREQFF. The CDR3 bases are TGTGCCAGCAGTTTATCCCCGGACTACCGTGAGCAGTTCTTC.

V and J are TRBV6-5 and TRBJ2-5; a possible D gene is TRBD1 (6 bases). Germline CDR1 is MNHEY and CDR2 is SVGAGI. Between the trimmed V and J ends, which lost 0 bases and 11 bases, there was a span of 10 bases. The CDR3 loop spans 12 amino acids. This CDR3 reads CASSYSGQYQYF. The CDR3 DNA sequence: TGTGCCAGCAGTTACTCTGGACAGTATCAGTACTTC.

The chain is built from TRBV2 and TRBJ2-7; D is ambiguous. Trimming pared 9 bases from V and 2 bases from J, leaving 20 bases between. Germline CDR1 reads SNHLY; CDR2 reads FYNNEI. The CDR3 contains 15 residues. CDR3 loop: CARSSPSAPTYEQYF. The DNA of the CDR3 is TGTGCCAGGTCCTCTCCCTCGGCGCCGACCTACGAGCAGTACTTC. The entire variable domain, with the rest obtained from reference TRBV2 and TRBJ2-7, is as follows: EPEVTQTPSHQVTQMGQEVILRCVPISNHLYFYWYRQILGQKVEFLVSFYNNEISEKSEIFDDQFSVERPDGSNFTLKIRSTKLEDSAMYFCARSSPSAPTYEQYFGPGTRLTVT.

This rearrangement joins TRBV6-5 to TRBJ2-2, with D perhaps given as TRBD1 or TRBD2 (5 bases each). Trimming took 4 bases from V and 6 from J, leaving 12 bases between them. The CDR3 has 14 amino acids. The V gene's germline CDR1 is MNHEY and CDR2 SVGAGI. The CDR3 region is CASSSMGRSGELFF. The CDR3 region has the DNA TGTGCCAGCAGTTCCATGGGACGTTCCGGGGAGCTGTTTTTT.

The chain links TRBV5-1 to TRBJ2-7; TRBD2 matches 11 bases. Germline V lookup: CDR1 SGHRS, CDR2 YFSETQ. The CDR3 length is 15 residues. Trimming cost V 4 bases and J 3 bases; bases outside gene matches: 6. The CDR3 bases are TGCGCCAGCAGCGCAAAAACTAGCGGGAGCTACGAGCAGTACTTC. Translation gives CASSAKTSGSYEQYF.

This clonotype showed up just a few times. The rearrangement uses TRBV12-3 or TRBV12-4 and TRBJ2-5; D unresolved. The CDR3 is made up of 16 amino acids. Trimming removed 2 bases at V and 1 base at J, with 14 bases between. The DNA of the CDR3 is TGTGCCAGCAGTTTACCCCGGGCCCCGCTCCAAGAGACCCAGTACTTC. It codes for CASSLPRAPLQETQYF.

The V call is TRBV14, the J call TRBJ2-6; D not certain. Trimming took 4 bases from V and 0 from J, leaving 7 bases between them. CDR1 and CDR2 (germline): SGHDN, FVKESK. The length of the CDR3 is 15 residues. The CDR3 DNA is TGTGCCAGCAGCCGGACCTTCTCTGGGGCCAACGTCCTGACTTTC. This translates into CASSRTFSGANVLTF.

This clonotype was detected only a few times. This chain connects TRBV9 to TRBJ2-7, with D possibly TRBD2 on 6 matching bases. CDR1 is SGDLS and CDR2 is YYNGEE in the germline V gene. The CDR3 runs to 15 residues. V was trimmed by 2 bases and J by 3 bases, leaving 15 bases between them. The DNA of the CDR3 is TGTGCCAGCAGCGTCGGAGGGTTAAGTGGCTACGAGCAGTACTTC. It translates to CASSVGGLSGYEQYF. Supplemented by reference TRBV9 and TRBJ2-7, the full variable domain reads DSGVTQTPKHLITATGQRVTLRCSPRSGDLSVYWYQQSLDQGLQFLIQYYNGEERAKGNILERFSAQQFPDLHSELNLSSLELGDSALYFCASSVGGLSGYEQYFGPGTRLTVT.

This clonotype was seen a few times. V gene TRBV27 combines with J gene TRBJ2-7, with D perhaps TRBD1 (6 bases). V was trimmed by 3 bases and J by 2 bases, leaving 14 bases between them. The length of the CDR3 is 15 residues. The V gene's germline CDR1 is MNHEY and CDR2 SMNVEV (reference sequence). CDR3 sequence (DNA): TGTGCCAGCAGTTTTACAGGACAGTTCCCCTACGAGCAGTACTTC. Protein: CASSFTGQFPYEQYF.

This clonotype occurred many times. V usage is TRBV7-9 and J usage is TRBJ1-5; 7 bases map to TRBD1. The V segment lost 5 bases and the J segment 4 bases; nucleotides outside the gene matches: 5. This CDR3 contains 14 residues. Per the germline V gene, CDR1 is SEHNR and CDR2 is FQNEAQ (reference sequence). CDR3 bases: TGTGCCAGCAGCCCAGGGGGTTGGAATCAGCCCCAGCATTTT. Translating it yields CASSPGGWNQPQHF.

This clonotype has only a few counts. The CDR3 DNA sequence: TGCGCCAGCAGCCAAGAAGTGGGGAGTAAGAGGGCAGATACGCAGTATTTT. Translation: CASSQEVGSKRADTQYF. The V gene is TRBV4-1, the J gene TRBJ2-3, with D maybe TRBD2 (5 bases). This CDR3 has 17 amino acids. With 0 bases removed from V and 4 bases from J, the gap between germline ends came to 17 bases. Germline V CDR1 and CDR2: MGHRA, YSYEKL.

This clonotype was seen more than once but under ten times. The gene calls are TRBV6-1 and TRBJ2-5, with D unclear. Germline CDR1 MNHNS, CDR2 SASEGT. The CDR3 is made up of 16 amino acids. The V gene lost 7 bases and the J gene lost 0 bases, with 18 bases spanning the gap. CDR3 sequence: CASTPTPNMYQETQYF. Written as DNA, the CDR3 is TGTGCCAGCACCCCTACGCCGAACATGTACCAAGAGACCCAGTACTTC.

Here the CDR3 reads CASSRQLDLGGYTF. The DNA of the CDR3 is TGTGCCAGCAGCCGACAACTCGATCTAGGTGGCTACACCTTC. The chain combines TRBV12-3 or TRBV12-4 with TRBJ1-2; D gene ambiguous. V lost 6 bases to trimming and J lost 7 bases, with 18 bases between them. The CDR3 length is 14 residues.

The CDR3 loop is CASSPPWTGAFLNQPQHF. The CDR3 region has the DNA TGCGCCAGCAGCCCACCTTGGACAGGAGCCTTCCTCAATCAGCCCCAGCATTTT. This chain joins TRBV4-1 and TRBJ1-5; 7 bases are a match to TRBD1. The CDR3 spans 18 residues. The V and J ends lost 4 bases and 3 bases, in that order; junction bases with no gene match: 15. Germline-derived CDR1 and CDR2 are MGHRA and YSYEKL.